This TCR beta chain was sequenced during a study of blood T cell repertoires in COVID-19. On the study more broadly: The analysed material was cDNA or gDNA that came from T cells, B-cell-depleted T cells, or PBMCs.

Germline loops: CDR1 SGHDN, CDR2 FVKESK. V was pared by 4 bases and J by 4 bases, with 10 bases of the junction left unmatched. This CDR3 has 17 residues. Original handling: Amplification of reference gene primers was used by the study to estimate nucleated cell counts. Profiling relied on immunoSEQ multiplex PCR, and the TCRdb table lists in-frame clones only, not all of them. The DNA was the basis for D and trimming; V, J and clone size are from that table. The sample holds approximately 200,000 clones, approximately 86% seen once. This TCR derives from a young man with acute or convalescent COVID-19. The specimen sequenced was peripheral blood. V is TRBV14 and J is TRBJ1-1, with 12 bases aligning to TRBD1. In DNA form, the CDR3 reads TGTGCCAGCAGCCGCCGGGACAGGGGGCGATTGGGCACTGAAGCTTTCTTT. Amino acids: CASSRRDRGRLGTEAFF.